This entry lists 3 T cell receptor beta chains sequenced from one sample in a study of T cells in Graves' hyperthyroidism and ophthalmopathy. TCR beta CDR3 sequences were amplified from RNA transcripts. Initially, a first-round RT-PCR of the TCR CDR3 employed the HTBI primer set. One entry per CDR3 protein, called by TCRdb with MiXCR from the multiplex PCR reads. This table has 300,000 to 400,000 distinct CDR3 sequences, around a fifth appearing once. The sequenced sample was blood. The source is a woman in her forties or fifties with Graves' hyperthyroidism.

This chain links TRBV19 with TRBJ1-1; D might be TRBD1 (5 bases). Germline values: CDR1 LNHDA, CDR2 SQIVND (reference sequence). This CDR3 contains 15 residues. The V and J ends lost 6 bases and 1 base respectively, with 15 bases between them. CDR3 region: CASSPRGVGNTEAFF. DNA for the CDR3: TGTGCCAGTAGCCCGAGGGGAGTCGGGAACACTGAAGCTTTCTTT.

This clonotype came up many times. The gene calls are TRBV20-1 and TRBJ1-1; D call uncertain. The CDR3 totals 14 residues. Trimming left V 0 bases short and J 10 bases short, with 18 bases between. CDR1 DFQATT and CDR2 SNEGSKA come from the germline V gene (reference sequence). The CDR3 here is CSARDLDARSRAFF. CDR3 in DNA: TGCAGTGCTAGAGATCTTGACGCGCGGTCCAGAGCTTTCTTT.

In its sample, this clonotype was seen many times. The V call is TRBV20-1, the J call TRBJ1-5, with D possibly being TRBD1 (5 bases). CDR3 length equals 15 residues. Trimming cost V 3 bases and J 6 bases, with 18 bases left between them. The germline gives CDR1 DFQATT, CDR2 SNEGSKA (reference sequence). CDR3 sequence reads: CSARGGLGGFQPQHF. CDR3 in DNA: TGCAGTGCTAGGGGGGGTTTGGGGGGTTTTCAGCCCCAGCATTTT.